This T cell receptor beta chain was profiled in a study of T cell responses to AZD1222 COVID-19 vaccine (dated by TCRdb to the early 2020s). With respect to the entire study: A total of 233 trial participants underwent TCR sequencing, of whom 207 received two doses of AZD1222 and approximately 25 received two doses of the MenACWY control vaccine. Trial participants were enrolled into age subgroups of 18-55, 56-69 and 70-plus years, which contained 148, 28 and 57 TCR-sequenced participants, respectively. What the authors observed across the whole study: Nearly half of unique spike-specific TCRs reportedly recognized epitopes outside regions mutated in the B.1.351 and B.1.1.7 variants. Because no day 14 peak-response samples were available, repertoires were characterized only after the peak T cell response. In the small 56-69-year group, the increase in depth fell short of significance, most likely because of low power. A significant rise in spike-specific TCR breadth and depth was observed after two AZD1222 doses relative to day 0 and relative to MenACWY recipients. The whole spike protein was spanned by vaccine-associated CD4 TCRs, and dominant responses were seen in regions 160-218 and 743-854. Participants were mostly white British, with more females than males. The authors suggested clonal diversity may have been underestimated. Conclusions about previously exposed vaccinees were limited because only six AZD1222 recipients were SARS-CoV-2 seropositive at baseline.

The CDR3 regions of human TCRbeta chains were subjected to immunosequencing. In the authors' own workflow: Repertoire TCRs were matched against a reference library of SARS-CoV-2-specific TCRs generated with the MIRA antigen-specificity platform. Breadth was defined as the fraction of unique TCRs that were SARS-CoV-2-associated, and depth was defined as the fraction of total T cells that were SARS-CoV-2-associated. Using the MIRA data, each spike-specific TCR was assigned both to the spike region to which the TCR was reactive and to a CD4 or CD8 class. Log10-transformed breadth and depth values were compared by one-way ANOVA with Sidak's multiple comparisons tests. In TCRdb, the immuneACCESS table is reduced to in-frame sequences with V and J assigned. These tables do not hold every clone; where another copy was compared, an unresolved V gene accounts for under half, and the others remain unexplained. That table furnishes V, J and clone size, whereas the DNA furnished D and trimming. This sample gives 210,000 or so clones in total; 93% of them show up just once. The ten biggest clones cover around 1% of the sample.

Per the publication, the time point label means: baseline before first vaccination. The sample's treatment or condition, from its label and the paper: meningococcal conjugate vaccine given as trial control. Vaccinee samples came from UK trials COV001 and COV002, including a single-blind randomized controlled phase 2/3 trial of AZD1222 (ChAdOx1 nCoV-19) in healthy adults. For TCRbeta chain sequencing, PBMC samples were collected from trial participants at day 0 and at day 28 after the second dose. Notes on this clone: The specificity of this receptor is unknown. One base away there is no much larger clone; base qualities are not given.

The source material was peripheral blood, sampled on day 0 of MenACWY control vaccination. The source is an adult in good health.

CDR3 reads: CASSIGAGGASYGYTF. The bases are TGTGCCAGCAGCATCGGGGCGGGTGGGGCTTCATATGGCTACACCTTC. Rearrangement joined TRBV9 to TRBJ1-2; TRBD1 is a weak D gene call, 5 bases matching. CDR1 and CDR2 are read off the germline V gene as SGDLS and YYNGEE. The CDR3 measures 16 amino acids from cysteine to phenylalanine. CDR3 DNA is the only sequence kept; it has 48 bases, read in frame from the first base. V was cut back by 4 bases and J by 5 bases, leaving a gap of 21 bases between them. With the portions outside the CDR3 filled from the reference TRBV9 and TRBJ1-2 genes, the complete variable region becomes DSGVTQTPKHLITATGQRVTLRCSPRSGDLSVYWYQQSLDQGLQFLIQYYNGEERAKGNILERFSAQQFPDLHSELNLSSLELGDSALYFCASSIGAGGASYGYTFGSGTRLTVV.